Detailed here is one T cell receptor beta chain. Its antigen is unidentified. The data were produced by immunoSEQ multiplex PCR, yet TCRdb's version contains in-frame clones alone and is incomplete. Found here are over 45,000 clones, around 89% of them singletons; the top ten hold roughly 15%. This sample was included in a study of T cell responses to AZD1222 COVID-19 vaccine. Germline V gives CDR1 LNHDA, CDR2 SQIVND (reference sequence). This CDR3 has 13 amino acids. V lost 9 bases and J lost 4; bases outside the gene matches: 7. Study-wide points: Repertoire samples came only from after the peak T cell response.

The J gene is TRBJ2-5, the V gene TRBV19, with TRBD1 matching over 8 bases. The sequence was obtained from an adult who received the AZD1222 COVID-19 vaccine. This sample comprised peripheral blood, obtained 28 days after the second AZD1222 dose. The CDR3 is CASRETGVETQYF. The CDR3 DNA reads TGTGCCAGCAGAGAGACAGGGGTAGAGACCCAGTACTTC.